This T cell receptor beta chain is from a study of blood T cell repertoires in COVID-19. Study as a whole: Acute-phase and convalescent COVID-19 samples originated in the United States, Italy and Spain. Nucleic acid was either cDNA or gDNA, and it came from T cells, B-cell-depleted T cells, or PBMCs.

Germline lookup yields CDR1 SGHNT and CDR2 YYREEE (reference sequence). The CDR3 consists of 14 residues. With 0 bases removed from V and 7 bases from J, the gap between germline ends came to 13 bases. Method: immunoSEQ multiplex PCR; TCRdb's copy keeps in-frame clones and lacks some. This table has 250,000 to 300,000 clones, roughly 90% appearing once. The sequencing input was peripheral blood. The chain links TRBV5-4 to TRBJ1-1; D unclear. The TCR sequence derives from a woman aged 30 to 39 with COVID-19, enrolled during active disease. CDR3 in DNA: TGTGCCAGCAGCTTGGTAGGTGCAGGTTATGAAGCTTTCTTT. Protein: CASSLVGAGYEAFF.